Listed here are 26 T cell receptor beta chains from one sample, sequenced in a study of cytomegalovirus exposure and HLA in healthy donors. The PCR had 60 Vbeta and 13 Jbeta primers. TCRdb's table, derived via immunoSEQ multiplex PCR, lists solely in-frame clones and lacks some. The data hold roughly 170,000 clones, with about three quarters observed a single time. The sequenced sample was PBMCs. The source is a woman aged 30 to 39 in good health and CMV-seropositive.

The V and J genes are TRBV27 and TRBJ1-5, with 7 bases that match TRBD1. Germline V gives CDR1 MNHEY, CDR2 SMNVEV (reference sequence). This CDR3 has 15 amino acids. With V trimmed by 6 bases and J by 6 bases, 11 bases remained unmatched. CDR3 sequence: CASRGSGGRGQPQHF. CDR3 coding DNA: TGTGCCAGCAGGGGGTCAGGGGGTAGAGGTCAGCCCCAGCATTTT.

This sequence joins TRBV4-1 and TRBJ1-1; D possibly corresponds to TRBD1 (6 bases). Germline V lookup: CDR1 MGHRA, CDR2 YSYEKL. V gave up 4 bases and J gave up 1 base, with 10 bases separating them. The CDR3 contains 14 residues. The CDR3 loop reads CASSLSGANTEAFF. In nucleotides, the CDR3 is TGCGCCAGCAGCCTGTCAGGGGCGAACACTGAAGCTTTCTTT.

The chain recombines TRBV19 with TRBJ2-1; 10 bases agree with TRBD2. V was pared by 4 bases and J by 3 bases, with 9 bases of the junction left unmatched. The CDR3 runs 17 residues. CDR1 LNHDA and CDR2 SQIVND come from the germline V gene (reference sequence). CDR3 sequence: CASSSSSGSPGYNEQFF. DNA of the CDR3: TGTGCCAGTAGTAGTTCTAGCGGGAGTCCTGGCTACAATGAGCAGTTCTTC.

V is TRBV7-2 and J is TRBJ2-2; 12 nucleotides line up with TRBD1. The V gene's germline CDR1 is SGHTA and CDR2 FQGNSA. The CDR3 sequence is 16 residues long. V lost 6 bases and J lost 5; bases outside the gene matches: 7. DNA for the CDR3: TGTGCCAGCAGACCTCCGGGACAGGGGGCGACCGGGGAGCTGTTTTTT. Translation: CASRPPGQGATGELFF.

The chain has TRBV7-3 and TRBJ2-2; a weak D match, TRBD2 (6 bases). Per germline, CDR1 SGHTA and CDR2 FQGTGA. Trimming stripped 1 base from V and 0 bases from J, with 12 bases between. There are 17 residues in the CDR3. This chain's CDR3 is CASSLMATSSNTGELFF. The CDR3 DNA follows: TGTGCCAGCAGCTTAATGGCGACTAGTTCGAACACCGGGGAGCTGTTTTTT.

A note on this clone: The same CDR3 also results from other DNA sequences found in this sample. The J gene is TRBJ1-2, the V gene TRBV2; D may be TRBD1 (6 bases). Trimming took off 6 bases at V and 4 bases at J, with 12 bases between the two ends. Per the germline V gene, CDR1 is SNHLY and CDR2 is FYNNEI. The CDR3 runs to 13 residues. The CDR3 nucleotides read TGTGCCAGCAGAGAACAGGGAGGCTATGGCTACACCTTC. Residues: CASREQGGYGYTF.

The CDR3 region is CASSSPGVAYEQYF. The CDR3 DNA follows: TGTGCCAGCAGTTCCCCTGGAGTCGCCTACGAGCAGTACTTC. The V and J genes are TRBV28 and TRBJ2-7; no clear D gene. The CDR3 extends over 14 amino acids. Germline V CDR1 and CDR2: MDHEN, SYDVKM. V lost 4 bases and J 2 bases, leaving 12 bases between the germline ends.

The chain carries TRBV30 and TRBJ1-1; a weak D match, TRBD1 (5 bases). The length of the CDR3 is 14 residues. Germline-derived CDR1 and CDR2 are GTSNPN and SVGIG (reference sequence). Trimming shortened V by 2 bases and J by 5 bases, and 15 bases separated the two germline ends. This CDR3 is CAWSLTTVGTEAFF. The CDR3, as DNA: TGTGCCTGGAGTCTGACGACAGTAGGGACTGAAGCTTTCTTT.

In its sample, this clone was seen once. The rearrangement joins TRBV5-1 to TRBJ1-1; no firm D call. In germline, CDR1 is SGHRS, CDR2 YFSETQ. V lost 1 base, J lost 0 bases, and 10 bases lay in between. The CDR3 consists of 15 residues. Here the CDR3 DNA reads TGCGCCAGCAGCTTGCCAGACACCCTGAACACTGAAGCTTTCTTT. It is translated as CASSLPDTLNTEAFF.

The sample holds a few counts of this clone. In nucleotides, the CDR3 is TGTGCCAGCAGCACCGGACAGGGCTACGAGCAGTACTTC. Protein sequence: CASSTGQGYEQYF. The chain is built from TRBV5-4 and TRBJ2-7; 8 bases line up with TRBD1. Germline trimming cut 4 bases from V and 3 bases from J; bases unmatched to any gene: 3. There are 13 residues in the CDR3. The germline V gene has CDR1 SGHNT and CDR2 YYREEE (reference sequence).

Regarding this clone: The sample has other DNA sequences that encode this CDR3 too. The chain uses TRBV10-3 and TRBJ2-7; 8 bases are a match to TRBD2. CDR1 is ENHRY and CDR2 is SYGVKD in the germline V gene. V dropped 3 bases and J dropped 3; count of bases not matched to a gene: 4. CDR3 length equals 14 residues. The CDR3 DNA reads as TGTGCCATCAGTGAAGGACTAGCCGGCTACGAGCAGTACTTC. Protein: CAISEGLAGYEQYF.

DNA for the CDR3: TGTGCCAGCAGCTTGGCCCTAATAGCGGGAGGGTACAATGAGCAGTTCTTC. This gives the protein CASSLALIAGGYNEQFF. The V and J genes are TRBV5-5 and TRBJ2-1; 11 bases line up with TRBD2. Germline V gene sequence: CDR1 SGHKS, CDR2 YYEKEE (reference sequence). The junction had 6 bases not matched to a gene; V was cut back by 0 bases and J by 4 bases. The CDR3 sequence is 17 residues long.

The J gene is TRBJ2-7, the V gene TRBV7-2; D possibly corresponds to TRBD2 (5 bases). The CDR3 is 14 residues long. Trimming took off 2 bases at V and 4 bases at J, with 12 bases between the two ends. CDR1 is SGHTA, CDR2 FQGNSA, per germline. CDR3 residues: CASSLIKDFYEQYF. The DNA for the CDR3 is TGTGCCAGCAGCTTAATTAAGGACTTTTACGAGCAGTACTTC.

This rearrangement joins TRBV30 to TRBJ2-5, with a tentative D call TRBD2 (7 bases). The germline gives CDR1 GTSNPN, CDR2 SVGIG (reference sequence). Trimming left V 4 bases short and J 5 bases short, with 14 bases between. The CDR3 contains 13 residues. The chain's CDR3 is CAWKGGRGETQYF. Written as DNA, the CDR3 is TGTGCCTGGAAGGGGGGGCGCGGGGAGACCCAGTACTTC. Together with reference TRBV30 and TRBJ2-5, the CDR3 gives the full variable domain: SQTIHQWPATLVQPVGSPLSLECTVEGTSNPNLYWYRQAAGRGLQLLFYSVGIGQISSEVPQNLSASRPQDRQFILSSKKLLLSDSGFYLCAWKGGRGETQYFGPGTRLLVL.

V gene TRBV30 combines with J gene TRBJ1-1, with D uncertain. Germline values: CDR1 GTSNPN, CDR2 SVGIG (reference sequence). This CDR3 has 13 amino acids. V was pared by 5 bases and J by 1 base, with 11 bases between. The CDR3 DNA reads TGTGCCTGGCGACCAACAGAGAACACTGAAGCTTTCTTT. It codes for CAWRPTENTEAFF. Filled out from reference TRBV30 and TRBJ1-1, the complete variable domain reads SQTIHQWPATLVQPVGSPLSLECTVEGTSNPNLYWYRQAAGRGLQLLFYSVGIGQISSEVPQNLSASRPQDRQFILSSKKLLLSDSGFYLCAWRPTENTEAFFGQGTRLTVV.

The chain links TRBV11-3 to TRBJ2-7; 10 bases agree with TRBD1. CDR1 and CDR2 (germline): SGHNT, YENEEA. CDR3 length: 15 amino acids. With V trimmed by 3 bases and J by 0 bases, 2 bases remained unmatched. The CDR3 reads CASSLGQGFSYEQYF. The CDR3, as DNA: TGTGCCAGCAGCTTGGGACAGGGGTTCTCCTACGAGCAGTACTTC.

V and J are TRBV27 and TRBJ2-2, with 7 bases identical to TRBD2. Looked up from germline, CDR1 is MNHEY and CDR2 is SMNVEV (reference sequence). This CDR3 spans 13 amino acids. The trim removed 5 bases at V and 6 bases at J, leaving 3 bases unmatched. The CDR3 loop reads CASSPGLAGELFF. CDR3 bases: TGTGCCAGCAGTCCTGGACTAGCCGGGGAGCTGTTTTTT.

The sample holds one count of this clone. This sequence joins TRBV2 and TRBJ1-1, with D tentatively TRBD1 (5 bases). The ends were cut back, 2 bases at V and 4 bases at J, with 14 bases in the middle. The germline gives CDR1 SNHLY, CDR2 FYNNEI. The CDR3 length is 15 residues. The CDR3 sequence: CASSEFPGQGTEAFF. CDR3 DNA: TGTGCCAGCAGTGAATTCCCTGGGCAGGGCACTGAAGCTTTCTTT.

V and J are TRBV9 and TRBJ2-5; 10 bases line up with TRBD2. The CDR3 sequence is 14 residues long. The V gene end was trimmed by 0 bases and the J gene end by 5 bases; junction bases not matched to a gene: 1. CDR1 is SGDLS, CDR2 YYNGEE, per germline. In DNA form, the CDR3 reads TGTGCCAGCAGCGTAGAGACTAGCGGGGAGACCCAGTACTTC. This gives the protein CASSVETSGETQYF.

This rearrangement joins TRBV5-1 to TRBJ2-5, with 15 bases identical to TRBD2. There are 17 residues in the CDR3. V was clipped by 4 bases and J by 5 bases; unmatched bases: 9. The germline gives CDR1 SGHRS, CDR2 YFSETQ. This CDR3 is CASSAGLAGGPGETQYF. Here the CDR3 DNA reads TGCGCCAGCAGCGCCGGACTAGCGGGAGGGCCGGGGGAGACCCAGTACTTC.

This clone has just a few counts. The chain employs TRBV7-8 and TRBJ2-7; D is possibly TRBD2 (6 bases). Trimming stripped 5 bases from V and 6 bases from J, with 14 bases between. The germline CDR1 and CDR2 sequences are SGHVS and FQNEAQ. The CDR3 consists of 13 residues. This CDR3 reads CASSAPAGFEQYF. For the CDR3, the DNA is TGTGCCAGCAGCGCCCCCGCGGGATTCGAGCAGTACTTC.

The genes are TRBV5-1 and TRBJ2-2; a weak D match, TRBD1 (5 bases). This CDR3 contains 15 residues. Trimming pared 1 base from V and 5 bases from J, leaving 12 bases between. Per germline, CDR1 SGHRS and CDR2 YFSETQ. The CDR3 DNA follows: TGCGCCAGCAGCTTGTCCGGGCGACAGACCGGGGAGCTGTTTTTT. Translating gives CASSLSGRQTGELFF.

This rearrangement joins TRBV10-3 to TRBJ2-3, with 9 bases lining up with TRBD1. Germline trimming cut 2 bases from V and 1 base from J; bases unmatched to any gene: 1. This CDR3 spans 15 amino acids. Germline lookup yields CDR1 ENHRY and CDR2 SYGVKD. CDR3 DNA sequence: TGTGCCATCAGTGAGAGGGACAGGGGCACAGATACGCAGTATTTT. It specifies CAISERDRGTDTQYF.

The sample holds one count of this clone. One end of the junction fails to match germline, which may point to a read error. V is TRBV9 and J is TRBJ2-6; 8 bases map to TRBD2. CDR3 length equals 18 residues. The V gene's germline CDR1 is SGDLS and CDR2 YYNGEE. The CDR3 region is CASGVRLAGLPGANVLTF. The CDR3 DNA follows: TGTGCCAGCGGCGTAAGGCTAGCGGGCCTCCCTGGGGCCAACGTCCTGACTTTC.

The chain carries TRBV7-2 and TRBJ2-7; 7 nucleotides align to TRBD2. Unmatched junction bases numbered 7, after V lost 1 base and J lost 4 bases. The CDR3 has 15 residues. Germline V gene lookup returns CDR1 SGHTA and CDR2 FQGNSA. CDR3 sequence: CASSLEVTSRYEQYF. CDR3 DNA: TGTGCCAGCAGCTTAGAGGTGACTAGCCGTTACGAGCAGTACTTC.

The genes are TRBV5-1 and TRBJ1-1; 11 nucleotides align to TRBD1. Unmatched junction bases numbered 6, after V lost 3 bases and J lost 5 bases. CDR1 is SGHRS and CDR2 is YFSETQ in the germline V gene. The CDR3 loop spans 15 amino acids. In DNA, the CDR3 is TGCGCCAGCAGCTCTCGGACAGGGGGCCCGACTGAAGCTTTCTTT. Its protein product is CASSSRTGGPTEAFF.